This TCR beta chain stems from a study of blood T cell repertoires in COVID-19. The overall study: Italy, Spain and the United States were the sources of the convalescent and acute COVID-19 samples. PBMCs, B-cell-depleted T cells, or T cells provided the cDNA or gDNA that made up the material.

V was shortened by 2 bases and J by 9 bases, with 20 bases between the two germline ends. CDR1 is KGHSH and CDR2 is LQKENI in the germline V gene. The length of the CDR3 is 17 residues. TCRdb's table, derived via immunoSEQ multiplex PCR, lists solely in-frame clones and lacks some. The sample has some 180,000 clones, around 80% seen once. V is TRBV18 and J is TRBJ1-6; D is perhaps TRBD1 (6 bases). What was sequenced was peripheral blood. The source of this sequence is a woman aged 80 or over with active or convalescent COVID-19. The chain's CDR3 is CASSPGLTGGTGSPLHF. The CDR3 coding sequence is TGTGCCAGCTCACCAGGGTTGACAGGCGGTACGGGTTCACCCCTCCACTTT.